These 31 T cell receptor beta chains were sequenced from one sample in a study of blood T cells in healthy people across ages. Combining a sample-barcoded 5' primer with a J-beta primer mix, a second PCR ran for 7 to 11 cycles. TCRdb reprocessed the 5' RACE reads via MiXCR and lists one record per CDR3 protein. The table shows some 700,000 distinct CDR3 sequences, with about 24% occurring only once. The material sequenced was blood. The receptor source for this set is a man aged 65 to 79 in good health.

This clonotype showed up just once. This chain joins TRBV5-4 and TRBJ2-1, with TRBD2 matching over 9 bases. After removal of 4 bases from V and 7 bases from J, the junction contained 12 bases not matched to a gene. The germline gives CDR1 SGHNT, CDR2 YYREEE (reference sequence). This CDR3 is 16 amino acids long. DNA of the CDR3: TGTGCCAGCAGCGACCCCGGCGGGAGGGCCATGAATGAGCAGTTCTTC. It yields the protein CASSDPGGRAMNEQFF.

This CDR3 is CASTPPGLSYNEQFF. The CDR3 DNA reads TGTGCCAGCACCCCTCCGGGACTTAGCTACAATGAGCAGTTCTTC. The chain recombines TRBV12-3 or TRBV12-4 with TRBJ2-5; tentatively, D is TRBD2 (6 bases). The closer fit of TRBJ2-1 to the DNA end suggests the J call may be wrong. The CDR3 spans 15 residues.

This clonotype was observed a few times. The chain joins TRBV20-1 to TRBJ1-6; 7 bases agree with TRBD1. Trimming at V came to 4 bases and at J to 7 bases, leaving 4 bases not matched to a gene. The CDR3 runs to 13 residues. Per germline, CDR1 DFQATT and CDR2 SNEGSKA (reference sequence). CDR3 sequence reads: CSAIYRGNSPLHF. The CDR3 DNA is TGCAGTGCTATCTACAGGGGAAATTCACCCCTCCACTTT.

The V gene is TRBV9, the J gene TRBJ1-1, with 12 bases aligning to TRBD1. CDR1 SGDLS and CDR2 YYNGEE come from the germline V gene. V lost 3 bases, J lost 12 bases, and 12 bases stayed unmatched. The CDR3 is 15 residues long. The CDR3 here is CASSANEPGQGAPFF. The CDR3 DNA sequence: TGTGCCAGCAGCGCCAATGAACCGGGACAGGGGGCCCCTTTCTTT.

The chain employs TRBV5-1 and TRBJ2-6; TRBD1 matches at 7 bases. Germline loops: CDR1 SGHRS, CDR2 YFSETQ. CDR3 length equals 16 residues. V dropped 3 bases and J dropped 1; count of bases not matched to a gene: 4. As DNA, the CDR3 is TGCGCCAGCAGCTCGACAGGGCCGTCTGGGGCCAACGTCCTGACTTTC. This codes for CASSSTGPSGANVLTF.

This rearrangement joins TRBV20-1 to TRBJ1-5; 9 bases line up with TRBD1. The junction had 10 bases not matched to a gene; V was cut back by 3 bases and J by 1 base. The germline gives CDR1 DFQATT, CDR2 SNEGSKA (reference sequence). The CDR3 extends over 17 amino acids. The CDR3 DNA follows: TGCAGTGCTAGTACAGGGGGCGGTATAGGGAGCAATCAGCCCCAGCATTTT. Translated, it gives CSASTGGGIGSNQPQHF.

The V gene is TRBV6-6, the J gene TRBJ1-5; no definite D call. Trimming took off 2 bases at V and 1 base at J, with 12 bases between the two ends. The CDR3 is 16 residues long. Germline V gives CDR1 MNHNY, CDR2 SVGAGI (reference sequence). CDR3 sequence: CASSYGVVSSNQPQHF. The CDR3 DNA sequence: TGTGCCAGCAGTTACGGGGTAGTATCCAGCAATCAGCCCCAGCATTTT.

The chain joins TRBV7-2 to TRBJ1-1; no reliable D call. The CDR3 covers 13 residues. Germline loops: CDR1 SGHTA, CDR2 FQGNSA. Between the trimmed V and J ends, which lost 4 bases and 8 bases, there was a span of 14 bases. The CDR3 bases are TGTGCCAGCAGCTCGCCGGGTCCCAACGAAGCTTTCTTT. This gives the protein CASSSPGPNEAFF.

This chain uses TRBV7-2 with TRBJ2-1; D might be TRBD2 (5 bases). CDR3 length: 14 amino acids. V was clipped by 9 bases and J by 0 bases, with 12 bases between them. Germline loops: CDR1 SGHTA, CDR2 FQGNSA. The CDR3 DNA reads TGTGCCAGTAGGTTTCGGGGCTCCTACAATGAGCAGTTCTTC. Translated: CASRFRGSYNEQFF.

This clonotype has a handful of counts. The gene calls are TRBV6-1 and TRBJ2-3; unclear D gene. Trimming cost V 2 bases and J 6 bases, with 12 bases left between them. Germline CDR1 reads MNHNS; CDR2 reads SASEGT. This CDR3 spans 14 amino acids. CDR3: CASSEILPPDTQYF. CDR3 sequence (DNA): TGTGCCAGCAGTGAAATCCTCCCTCCCGATACGCAGTATTTT.

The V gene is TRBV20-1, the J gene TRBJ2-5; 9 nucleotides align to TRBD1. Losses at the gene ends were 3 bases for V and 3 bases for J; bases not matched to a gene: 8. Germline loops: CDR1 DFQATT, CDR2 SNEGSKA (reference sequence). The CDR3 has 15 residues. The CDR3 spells CSASPPTGGKETQYF. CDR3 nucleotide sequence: TGCAGTGCTAGTCCCCCGACAGGGGGAAAAGAGACCCAGTACTTC.

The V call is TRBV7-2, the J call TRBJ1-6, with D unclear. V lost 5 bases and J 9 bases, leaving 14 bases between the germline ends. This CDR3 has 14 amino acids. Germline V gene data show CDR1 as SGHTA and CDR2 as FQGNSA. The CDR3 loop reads CASSLSWVGSPLHF. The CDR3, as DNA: TGTGCCAGCAGCCTCTCCTGGGTGGGTTCACCCCTCCACTTT.

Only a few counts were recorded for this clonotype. Here the CDR3 DNA reads TGTGCCAGCGGAGGAGGGGAGTGGGGCAATGAGCAGTTCTTC. Amino acid sequence: CASGGGEWGNEQFF. This chain joins TRBV2 and TRBJ2-1; D possibly corresponds to TRBD2 (6 bases). Germline V CDR1 and CDR2: SNHLY, FYNNEI. V was cut by 8 bases and J by 6 bases, with 17 bases left in between. The CDR3 runs to 14 residues.

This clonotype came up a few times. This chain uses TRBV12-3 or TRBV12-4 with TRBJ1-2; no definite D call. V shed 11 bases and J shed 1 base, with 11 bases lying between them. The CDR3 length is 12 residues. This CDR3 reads CAGTINNYGYTF. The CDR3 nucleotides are TGTGCCGGCACAATAAATAACTATGGCTACACCTTC.

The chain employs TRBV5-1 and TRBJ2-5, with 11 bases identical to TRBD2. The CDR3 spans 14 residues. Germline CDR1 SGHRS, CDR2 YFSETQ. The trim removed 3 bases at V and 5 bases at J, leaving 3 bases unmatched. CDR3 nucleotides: TGCGCCAGCAGCTCCTTAGCGGGAGGGGAGACCCAGTACTTC. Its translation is CASSSLAGGETQYF.

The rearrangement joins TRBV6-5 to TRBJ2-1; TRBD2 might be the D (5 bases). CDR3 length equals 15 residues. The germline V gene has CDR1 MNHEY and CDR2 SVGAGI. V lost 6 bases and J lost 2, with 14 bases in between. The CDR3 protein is CASSSTSGPYNEQFF. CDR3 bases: TGTGCCAGCAGCTCTACCAGCGGTCCCTACAATGAGCAGTTCTTC.

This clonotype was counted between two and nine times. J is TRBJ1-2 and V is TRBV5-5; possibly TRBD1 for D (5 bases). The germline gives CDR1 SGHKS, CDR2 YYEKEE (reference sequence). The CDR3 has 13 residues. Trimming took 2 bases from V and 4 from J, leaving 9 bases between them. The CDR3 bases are TGTGCCAGCAGCTTCGAGACAGCCTATGGCTACACCTTC. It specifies CASSFETAYGYTF.

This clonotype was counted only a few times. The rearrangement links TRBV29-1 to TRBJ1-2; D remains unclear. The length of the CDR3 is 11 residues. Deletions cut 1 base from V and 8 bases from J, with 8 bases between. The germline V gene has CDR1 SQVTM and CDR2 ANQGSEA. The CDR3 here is CSVEGRKGYTF. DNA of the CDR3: TGCAGCGTTGAAGGACGAAAGGGCTACACCTTC. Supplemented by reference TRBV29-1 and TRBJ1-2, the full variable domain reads SAVISQKPSRDICQRGTSLTIQCQVDSQVTMMFWYRQQPGQSLTLIATANQGSEATYESGFVIDKFPISRPNLTFSTLTVSNMSPEDSSIYLCSVEGRKGYTFGSGTRLTVV.

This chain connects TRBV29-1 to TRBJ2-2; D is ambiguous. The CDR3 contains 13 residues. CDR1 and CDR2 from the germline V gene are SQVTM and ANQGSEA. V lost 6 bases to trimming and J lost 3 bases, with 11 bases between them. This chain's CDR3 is CSVGTVYTGELFF. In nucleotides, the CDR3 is TGCAGCGTAGGCACCGTATACACCGGGGAGCTGTTTTTT.

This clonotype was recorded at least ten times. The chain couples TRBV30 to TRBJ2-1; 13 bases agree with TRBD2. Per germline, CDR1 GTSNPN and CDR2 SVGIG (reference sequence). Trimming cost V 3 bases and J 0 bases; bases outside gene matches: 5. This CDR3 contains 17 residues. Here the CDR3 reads CAWRRLAGGSSYNEQFF. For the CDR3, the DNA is TGTGCCTGGAGACGACTAGCGGGAGGTTCCTCCTACAATGAGCAGTTCTTC.

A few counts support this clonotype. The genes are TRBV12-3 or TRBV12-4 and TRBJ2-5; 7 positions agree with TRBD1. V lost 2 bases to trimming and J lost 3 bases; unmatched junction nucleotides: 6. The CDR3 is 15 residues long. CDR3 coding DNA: TGTGCCAGCAGTTTAAGGTCAGGGGGAGAAGAGACCCAGTACTTC. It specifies CASSLRSGGEETQYF.

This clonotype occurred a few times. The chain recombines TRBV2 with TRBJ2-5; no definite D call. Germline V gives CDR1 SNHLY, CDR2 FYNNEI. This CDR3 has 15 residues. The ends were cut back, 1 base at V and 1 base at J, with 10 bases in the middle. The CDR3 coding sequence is TGTGCCAGCAGTGAAGGTTGGACGGTCCAAGAGACCCAGTACTTC. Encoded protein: CASSEGWTVQETQYF.

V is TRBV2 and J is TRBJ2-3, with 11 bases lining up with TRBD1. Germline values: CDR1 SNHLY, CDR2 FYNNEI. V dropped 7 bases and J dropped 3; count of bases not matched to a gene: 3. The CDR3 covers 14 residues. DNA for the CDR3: TGTGCCAGCACGGACAGGGGGCTGACAGATACGCAGTATTTT. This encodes CASTDRGLTDTQYF.

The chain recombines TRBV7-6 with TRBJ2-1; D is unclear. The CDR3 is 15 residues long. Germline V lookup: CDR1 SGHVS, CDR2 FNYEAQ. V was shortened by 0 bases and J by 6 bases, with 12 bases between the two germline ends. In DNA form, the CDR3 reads TGTGCCAGCAGCTTAGCGTTAGGCCCGTTCAATGAGCAGTTCTTC. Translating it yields CASSLALGPFNEQFF.

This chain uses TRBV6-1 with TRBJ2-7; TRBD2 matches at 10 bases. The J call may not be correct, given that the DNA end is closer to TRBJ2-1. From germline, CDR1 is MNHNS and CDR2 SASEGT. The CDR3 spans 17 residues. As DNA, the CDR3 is TGTGCCAGCAGTGAAGCCCTAGCGGGGGCGGGGAGAAATGAGCAGTTCTTC. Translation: CASSEALAGAGRNEQFF.

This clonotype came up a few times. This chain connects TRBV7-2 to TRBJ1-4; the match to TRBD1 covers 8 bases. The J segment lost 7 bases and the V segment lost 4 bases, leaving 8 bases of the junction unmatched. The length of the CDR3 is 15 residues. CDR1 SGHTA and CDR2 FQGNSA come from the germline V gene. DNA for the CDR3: TGTGCCAGCAGCTGGGCAGGGGGCCGGGGTGAAAAACTGTTTTTT. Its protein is CASSWAGGRGEKLFF. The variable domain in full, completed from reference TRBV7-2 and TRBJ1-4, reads GAGVSQSPSNKVTEKGKDVELRCDPISGHTALYWYRQSLGQGLEFLIYFQGNSAPDKSGLPSDRFSAERTGGSVSTLTIQRTQQEDSAVYLCASSWAGGRGEKLFFGSGTQLSVL.

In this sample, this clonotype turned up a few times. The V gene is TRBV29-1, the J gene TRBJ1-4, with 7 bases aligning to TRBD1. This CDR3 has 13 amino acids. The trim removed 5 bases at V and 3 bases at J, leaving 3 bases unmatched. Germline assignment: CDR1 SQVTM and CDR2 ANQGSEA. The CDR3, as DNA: TGCAGCGTTCGAGGGACAGCTAATGAAAAACTGTTTTTT. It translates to CSVRGTANEKLFF.

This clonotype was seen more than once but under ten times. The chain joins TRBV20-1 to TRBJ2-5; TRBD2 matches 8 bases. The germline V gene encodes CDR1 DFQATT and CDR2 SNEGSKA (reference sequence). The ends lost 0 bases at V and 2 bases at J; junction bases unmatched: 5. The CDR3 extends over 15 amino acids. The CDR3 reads CSARDMAGGQETQYF. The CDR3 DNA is TGCAGTGCTAGAGATATGGCGGGGGGACAAGAGACCCAGTACTTC.

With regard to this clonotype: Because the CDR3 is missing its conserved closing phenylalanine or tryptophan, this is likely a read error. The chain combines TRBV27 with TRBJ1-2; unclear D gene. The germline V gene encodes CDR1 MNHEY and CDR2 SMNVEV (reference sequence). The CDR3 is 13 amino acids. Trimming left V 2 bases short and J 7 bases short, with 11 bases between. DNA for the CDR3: TGTGCCAGCAGTTTAGAGGGCGCCCGTGGCTACACCCTC. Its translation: CASSLEGARGYTL.

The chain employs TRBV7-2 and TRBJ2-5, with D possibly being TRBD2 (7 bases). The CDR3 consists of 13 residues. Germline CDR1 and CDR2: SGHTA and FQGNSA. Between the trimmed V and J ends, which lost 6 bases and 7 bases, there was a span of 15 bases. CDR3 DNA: TGTGCCAGCAGAGGGGGGGTCCTTCTGACCCAGTACTTC. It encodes CASRGGVLLTQYF.

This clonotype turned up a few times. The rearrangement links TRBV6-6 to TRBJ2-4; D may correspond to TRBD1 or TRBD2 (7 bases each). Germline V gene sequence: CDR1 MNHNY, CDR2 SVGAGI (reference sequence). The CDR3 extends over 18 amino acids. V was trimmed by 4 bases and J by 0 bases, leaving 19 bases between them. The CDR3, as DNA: TGTGCCAGCAGTTCCCCAGGGGGGAGGGGGTCAGCCAAAAACATTCAGTACTTC. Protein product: CASSSPGGRGSAKNIQYF.